Below are 3 T cell receptor beta chains sequenced from a single sample in a study of T-cell memory formation after mild COVID-19. TCRdb reanalysed the 5' RACE reads using MiXCR and keeps one entry per CDR3 protein. The sample gives 400,000 to 500,000 distinct CDR3 sequences, 20% of which show up once; approximately 8.4% is in the top ten. Sequenced input: PBMCs or a T cell subset sorted from them (not recorded which). All receptors come from an adult woman who had mild COVID-19 (a few samples of this study predate the infection). Cell type and time point are not known.

This clonotype has a single count. The chain uses TRBV6-6 and TRBJ2-7; D perhaps matches TRBD2 (6 bases). Germline CDR1 reads MNHNY; CDR2 reads SVGAGI (reference sequence). The ends were cut back, 4 bases at V and 6 bases at J, with 16 bases in the middle. The CDR3 sequence is 14 residues long. CDR3 nucleotides: TGTGCCAGCAGTTTCTCCGGGGGTGGGGTCGAGCAGTACTTC. Amino acids: CASSFSGGGVEQYF.

V and J are TRBV18 and TRBJ1-2; 12 nucleotides agree with TRBD1. The junction had 3 bases not matched to a gene; V was cut back by 3 bases and J by 4 bases. Germline CDR1 is KGHSH and CDR2 is LQKENI. CDR3 length equals 15 residues. DNA for the CDR3: TGTGCCAGCTCACCTGGGACAGGGGGCTTCTATGGCTACACCTTC. It encodes CASSPGTGGFYGYTF.

The chain combines TRBV6-5 with TRBJ2-7; TRBD1 is a possible D gene (5 bases). Germline V lookup: CDR1 MNHEY, CDR2 SVGAGI. The CDR3 has 15 residues. V was trimmed by 0 bases and J by 6 bases, leaving 15 bases between them. This chain's CDR3 is CASSYSGLPILEQYF. CDR3 nucleotide sequence: TGTGCCAGCAGTTACTCGGGGCTGCCCATTCTCGAGCAGTACTTC.